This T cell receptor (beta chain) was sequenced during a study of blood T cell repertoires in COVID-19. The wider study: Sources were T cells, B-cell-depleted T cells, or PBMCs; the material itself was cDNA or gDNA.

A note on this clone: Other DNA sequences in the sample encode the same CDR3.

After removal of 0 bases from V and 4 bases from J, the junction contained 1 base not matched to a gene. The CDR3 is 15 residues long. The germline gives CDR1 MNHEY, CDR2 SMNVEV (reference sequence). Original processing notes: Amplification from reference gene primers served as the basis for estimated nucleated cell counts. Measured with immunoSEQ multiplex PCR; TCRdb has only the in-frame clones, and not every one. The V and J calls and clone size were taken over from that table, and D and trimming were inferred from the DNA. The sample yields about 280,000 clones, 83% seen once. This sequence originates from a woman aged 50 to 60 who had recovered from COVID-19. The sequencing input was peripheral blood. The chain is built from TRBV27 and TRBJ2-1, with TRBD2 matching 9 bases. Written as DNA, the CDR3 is TGTGCCAGCAGTTTATCAACTAGCGGGTACAATGAGCAGTTCTTC. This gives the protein CASSLSTSGYNEQFF.